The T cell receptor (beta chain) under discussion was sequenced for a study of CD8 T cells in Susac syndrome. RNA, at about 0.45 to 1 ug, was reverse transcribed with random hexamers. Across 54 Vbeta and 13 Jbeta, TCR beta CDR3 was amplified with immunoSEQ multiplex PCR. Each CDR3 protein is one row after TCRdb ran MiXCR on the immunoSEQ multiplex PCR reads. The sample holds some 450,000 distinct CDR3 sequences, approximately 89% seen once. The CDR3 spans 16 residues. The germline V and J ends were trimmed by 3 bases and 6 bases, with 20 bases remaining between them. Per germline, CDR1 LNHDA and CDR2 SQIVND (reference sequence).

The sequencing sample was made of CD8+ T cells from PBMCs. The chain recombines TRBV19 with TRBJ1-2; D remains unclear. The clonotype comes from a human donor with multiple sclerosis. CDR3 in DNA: TGTGCCAGTAGTATGTACAGCCCACCGGGTCTTGATGGCTACACCTTC. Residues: CASSMYSPPGLDGYTF.